Sequencing of this T cell receptor (beta chain) was carried out in a study of T cell responses to AZD1222 COVID-19 vaccine. General study points: Repertoires in all cases were sampled only once the peak T cell response had passed. The CD4 TCRs associated with vaccination extended across spike and predominated at 160-218 and 743-854. Most donors were white British and more were female, and clonal diversity was possibly underestimated. Seropositive at baseline were only a handful of AZD1222 recipients.

Clones were sequenced by immunoSEQ multiplex PCR, and TCRdb holds only the in-frame ones, with some missing. The top ten clones hold over 8% of a sample with about 75,000 clones, around 89% of them seen once. CDR3 size: 14 residues. Germline V gene data show CDR1 as SGHTS and CDR2 as YDEGEE. After removal of 0 bases from V and 2 bases from J, the junction contained 1 base not matched to a gene. Concerning this clone: Its specificity is unknown.

This sequence joins TRBV5-8 and TRBJ2-7, with 8 bases lining up with TRBD1. This specimen was peripheral blood, taken 28 days after the second dose of the MenACWY control vaccine. This TCR was sampled from an adult who received the MenACWY meningococcal vaccine as a control. This CDR3 is CASSLDRGAYEQYF. The CDR3 DNA reads TGTGCCAGCAGCTTGGACAGGGGGGCCTACGAGCAGTACTTC. The entire variable domain, with the rest obtained from reference TRBV5-8 and TRBJ2-7, is as follows: EAGVTQSPTHLIKTRGQQATLRCSPISGHTSVYWYQQALGLGLQFLLWYDEGEERNRGNFPPRFSGRQFPNYSSELNVNALELEDSALYLCASSLDRGAYEQYFGPGTRLTVT.